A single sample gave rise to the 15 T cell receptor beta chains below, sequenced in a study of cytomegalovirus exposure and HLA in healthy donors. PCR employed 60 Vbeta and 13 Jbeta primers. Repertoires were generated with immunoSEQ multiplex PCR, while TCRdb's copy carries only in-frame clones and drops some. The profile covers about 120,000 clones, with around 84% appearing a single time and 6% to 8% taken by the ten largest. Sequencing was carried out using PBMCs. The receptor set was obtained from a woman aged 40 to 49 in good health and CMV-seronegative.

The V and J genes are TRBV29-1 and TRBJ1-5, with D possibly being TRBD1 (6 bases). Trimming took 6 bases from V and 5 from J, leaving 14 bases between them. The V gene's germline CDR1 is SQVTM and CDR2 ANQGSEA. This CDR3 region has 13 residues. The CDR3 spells CSVADRRDQPQHF. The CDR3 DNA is TGCAGCGTGGCCGACAGGCGGGATCAGCCCCAGCATTTT.

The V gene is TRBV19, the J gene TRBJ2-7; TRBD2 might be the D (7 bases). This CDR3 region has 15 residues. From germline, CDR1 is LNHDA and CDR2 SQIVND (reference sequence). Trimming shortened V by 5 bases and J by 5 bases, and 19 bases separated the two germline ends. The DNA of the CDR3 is TGTGCCAGTAGTTACGTTAGGGGGGGAGTGGACGAGCAGTACTTC. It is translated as CASSYVRGGVDEQYF.

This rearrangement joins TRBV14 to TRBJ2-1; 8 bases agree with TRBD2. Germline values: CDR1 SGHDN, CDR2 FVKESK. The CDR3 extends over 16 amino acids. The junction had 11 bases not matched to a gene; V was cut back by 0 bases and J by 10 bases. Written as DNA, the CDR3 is TGTGCCAGCAGCCAAGAGGCCGGGCTAGCGGGTTGGGAGCAGTTCTTC. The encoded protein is CASSQEAGLAGWEQFF.

This CDR3 reads CASSKGPKTFIHSEQFF. The CDR3 bases are TGTGCCAGTAGTAAAGGCCCCAAGACTTTTATCCACTCTGAGCAGTTCTTC. This chain joins TRBV19 and TRBJ2-1; D is unclear. The CDR3 contains 17 residues. V dropped 4 bases and J dropped 9 bases, with 25 bases sitting between them. Germline V gives CDR1 LNHDA, CDR2 SQIVND (reference sequence).

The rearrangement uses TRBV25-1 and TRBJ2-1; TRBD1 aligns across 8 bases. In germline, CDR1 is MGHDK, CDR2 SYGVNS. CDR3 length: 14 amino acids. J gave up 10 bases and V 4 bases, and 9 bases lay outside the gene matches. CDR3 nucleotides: TGTGCCAGCAGTGCCCTGACAGGGGACGTAGAGCAGTTCTTC. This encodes CASSALTGDVEQFF. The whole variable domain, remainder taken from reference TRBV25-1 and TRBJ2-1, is EADIYQTPRYLVIGTGKKITLECSQTMGHDKMYWYQQDPGMELHLIHYSYGVNSTEKGDLSSESTVSRIRTEHFPLTLESARPSHTSQYLCASSALTGDVEQFFGPGTRLTVL.

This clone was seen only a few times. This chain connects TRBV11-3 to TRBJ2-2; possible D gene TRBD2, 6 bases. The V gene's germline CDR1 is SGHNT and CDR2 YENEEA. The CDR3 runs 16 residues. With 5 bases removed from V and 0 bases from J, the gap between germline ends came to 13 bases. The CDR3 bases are TGTGCCAGCAGCCCCGAGGGCGGGGCGAACACCGGGGAGCTGTTTTTT. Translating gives CASSPEGGANTGELFF.

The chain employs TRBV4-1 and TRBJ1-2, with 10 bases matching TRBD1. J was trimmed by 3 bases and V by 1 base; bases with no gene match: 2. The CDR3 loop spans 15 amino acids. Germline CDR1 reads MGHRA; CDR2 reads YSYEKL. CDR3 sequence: CASSQGQGADYGYTF. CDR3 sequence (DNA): TGCGCCAGCAGCCAAGGACAGGGGGCAGACTATGGCTACACCTTC.

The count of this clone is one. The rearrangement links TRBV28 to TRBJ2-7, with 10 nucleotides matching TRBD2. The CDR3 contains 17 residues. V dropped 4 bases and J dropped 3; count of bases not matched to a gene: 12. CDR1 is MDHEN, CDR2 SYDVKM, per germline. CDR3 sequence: CASSSRFKREGSYEQYF. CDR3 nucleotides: TGTGCCAGCAGTTCGAGATTCAAGCGGGAGGGAAGCTACGAGCAGTACTTC.

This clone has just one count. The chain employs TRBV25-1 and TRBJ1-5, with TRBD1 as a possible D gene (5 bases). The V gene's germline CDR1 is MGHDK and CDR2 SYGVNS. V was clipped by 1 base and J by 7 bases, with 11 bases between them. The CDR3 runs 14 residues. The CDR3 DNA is TGTGCCAGCAGTGAATCTGGTACAGGACAGCCCCAGCATTTT. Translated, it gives CASSESGTGQPQHF.

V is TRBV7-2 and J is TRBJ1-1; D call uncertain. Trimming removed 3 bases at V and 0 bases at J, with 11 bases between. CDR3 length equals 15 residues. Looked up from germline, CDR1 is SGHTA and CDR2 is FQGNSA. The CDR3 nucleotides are TGTGCCAGCAGCTTTTCGGGCGGGATGAACACTGAAGCTTTCTTT. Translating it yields CASSFSGGMNTEAFF.

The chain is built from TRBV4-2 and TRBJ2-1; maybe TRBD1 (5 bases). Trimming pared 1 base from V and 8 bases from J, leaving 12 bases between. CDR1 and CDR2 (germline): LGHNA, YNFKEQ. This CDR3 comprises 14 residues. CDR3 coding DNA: TGTGCCAGCAGCCAAGGACCCCAGGGATATGAGCAGTTCTTC. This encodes CASSQGPQGYEQFF.

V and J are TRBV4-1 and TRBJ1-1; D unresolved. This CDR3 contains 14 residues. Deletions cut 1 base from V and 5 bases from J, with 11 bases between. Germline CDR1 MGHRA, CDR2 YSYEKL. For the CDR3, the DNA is TGCGCCAGCAGCCAAGTCCTGAGGAAAACTGAAGCTTTCTTT. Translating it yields CASSQVLRKTEAFF.

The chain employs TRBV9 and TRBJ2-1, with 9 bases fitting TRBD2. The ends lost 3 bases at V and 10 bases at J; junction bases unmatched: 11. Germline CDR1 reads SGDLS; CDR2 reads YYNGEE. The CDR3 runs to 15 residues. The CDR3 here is CASSEGASGKFEQFF. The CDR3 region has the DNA TGTGCCAGCAGCGAGGGGGCTAGCGGGAAATTCGAGCAGTTCTTC.

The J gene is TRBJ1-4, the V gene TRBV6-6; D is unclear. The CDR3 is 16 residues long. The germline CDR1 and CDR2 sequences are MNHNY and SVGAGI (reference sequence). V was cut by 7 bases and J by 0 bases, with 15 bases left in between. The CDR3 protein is CASTRLASATNEKLFF. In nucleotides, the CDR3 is TGTGCCAGCACCCGGCTGGCGAGCGCAACTAATGAAAAACTGTTTTTT.

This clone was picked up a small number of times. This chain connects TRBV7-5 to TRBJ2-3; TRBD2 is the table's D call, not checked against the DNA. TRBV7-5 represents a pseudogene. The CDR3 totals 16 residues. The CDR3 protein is CARSSWTSGSTDTQYF. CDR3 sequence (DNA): TGTGCCAGAAGCTCCTGGACTAGCGGGAGCACAGATACGCAGTATTTT.